The 20 T cell receptor beta chains below come from one sample, sequenced in a study of T cells after yellow fever vaccination. TCRdb analysed the 5' RACE reads with MiXCR anew, one entry per CDR3 protein. The sample includes about 340,000 distinct CDR3 sequences, around 12% of them seen just once. The specimen was CD4+ T cells sorted from PBMCs, collected 15 days after the yellow fever booster vaccination. These receptors all come from a man between 18 and 35 years old who received the YFV17D yellow fever vaccine.

This clonotype has only one observation. Without the conserved terminal phenylalanine or tryptophan, this CDR3 likely stems from a read error. This sequence joins TRBV7-6 and TRBJ2-7; weak D call: TRBD1 (6 bases). CDR1 SGHVS and CDR2 FNYEAQ come from the germline V gene. V dropped 5 bases and J dropped 5 bases, with 16 bases sitting between them. The CDR3 spans 14 residues. Here the CDR3 reads CASSTTTGPHEQYS. CDR3 nucleotide sequence: TGTGCCAGCAGCACCACGACAGGCCCCCACGAGCAGTACTCC.

The chain joins TRBV7-9 to TRBJ2-1; no definite D call. CDR3 length: 11 residues. The ends were cut back, 5 bases at V and 9 bases at J, with 8 bases in the middle. From germline, CDR1 is SEHNR and CDR2 FQNEAQ (reference sequence). The CDR3 sequence: CASSDPIEQFF. CDR3 DNA sequence: TGTGCCAGCAGCGACCCCATTGAGCAGTTCTTC.

This rearrangement joins TRBV9 to TRBJ1-2, with TRBD1 matching 7 bases. The CDR3 is 11 amino acids. V trimming: 10 bases; J trimming: 7 bases; junction bases outside the gene matches: 7. Germline V CDR1 and CDR2: SGDLS, YYNGEE. The CDR3 sequence is CARQGDSGYTF. CDR3 coding DNA: TGTGCCCGCCAGGGGGACAGTGGCTACACCTTC.

The chain joins TRBV6-2 or TRBV6-3 to TRBJ2-1, with D possibly called TRBD1 or TRBD2 (5 bases each). CDR1 and CDR2 from the germline V gene are MNHEY and SVGEGT. Between the trimmed V and J ends, which lost 6 bases and 10 bases, there was a span of 16 bases. The CDR3 is made up of 13 amino acids. The CDR3 here is CASRGTQLGEQFF. CDR3 coding DNA: TGTGCCAGCAGAGGGACGCAACTAGGAGAGCAGTTCTTC.

This clonotype was found many times. This rearrangement joins TRBV6-2 or TRBV6-3 to TRBJ1-5; D is unclear. This CDR3 contains 12 residues. Trimming cost V 5 bases and J 0 bases, with 2 bases left between them. Per germline, CDR1 MNHEY and CDR2 SVGEGT. DNA for the CDR3: TGTGCCAGCAGTATTAGCAATCAGCCCCAGCATTTT. This translates into CASSISNQPQHF.

This clonotype was observed at least ten times. DNA of the CDR3: TGTGCCAGCAGTGCCGGGACAGGGGACACCGGGGAGCTGTTTTTT. The encoded protein is CASSAGTGDTGELFF. This chain links TRBV3-1 with TRBJ2-2, with TRBD1 matching over 10 bases. The germline CDR1 and CDR2 sequences are LGHDT and YNNKEL (reference sequence). V trimming: 6 bases; J trimming: 3 bases; junction bases outside the gene matches: 4. The CDR3 consists of 15 residues.

This clonotype was detected a few times. The chain employs TRBV25-1 and TRBJ2-1, with D maybe TRBD2 (6 bases). CDR3 length equals 13 residues. V was shortened by 7 bases and J by 7 bases, with 14 bases between the two germline ends. CDR1 and CDR2 from the germline V gene are MGHDK and SYGVNS. Here the CDR3 reads CASNGGAGNEQFF. The CDR3 DNA follows: TGTGCCAGCAACGGCGGGGCCGGGAATGAGCAGTTCTTC.

The chain joins TRBV7-2 to TRBJ1-6; D might be TRBD1 (5 bases). Per the germline V gene, CDR1 is SGHTA and CDR2 is FQGNSA. V was pared by 8 bases and J by 13 bases, with 15 bases between. This CDR3 is 12 amino acids long. CDR3 loop: CASGLLRQPLHF. The CDR3 region has the DNA TGTGCCAGCGGATTGCTCCGACAGCCCCTCCACTTT. Together with reference TRBV7-2 and TRBJ1-6, the CDR3 gives the full variable domain: GAGVSQSPSNKVTEKGKDVELRCDPISGHTALYWYRQSLGQGLEFLIYFQGNSAPDKSGLPSDRFSAERTGGSVSTLTIQRTQQEDSAVYLCASGLLRQPLHFGNGTRLTVT.

The CDR3 DNA sequence: TGCGCCAGCAGCCAAGGACAAGTCCAAGAGACCCAGTACTTC. Amino acids: CASSQGQVQETQYF. This chain connects TRBV4-1 to TRBJ2-5; D remains ambiguous. Between the trimmed V and J ends, which lost 1 base and 1 base, there was a span of 7 bases. The CDR3 sequence is 14 residues long. CDR1 and CDR2 from the germline V gene are MGHRA and YSYEKL.

The chain couples TRBV2 to TRBJ1-1, with D perhaps TRBD1 (6 bases). The CDR3 extends over 13 amino acids. Trimming stripped 7 bases from V and 4 bases from J, with 13 bases between. Germline V gene lookup returns CDR1 SNHLY and CDR2 FYNNEI. CDR3 in amino acids: CASTKGQTTEAFF. The CDR3 region has the DNA TGTGCCAGCACCAAAGGACAGACCACTGAAGCTTTCTTT.

V usage is TRBV5-1 and J usage is TRBJ2-3; 11 positions agree with TRBD2. Trimming removed 1 base from V and 7 bases from J; junction bases left unmatched: 5. This CDR3 has 15 amino acids. Germline CDR1 reads SGHRS; CDR2 reads YFSETQ. CDR3 DNA: TGCGCCAGCAGCTTGATAGCGGGGGGGCTTAATACGCAGTATTTT. Its protein product is CASSLIAGGLNTQYF.

The chain is built from TRBV11-2 and TRBJ2-1; the match to TRBD2 covers 7 bases. From germline, CDR1 is SGHAT and CDR2 FQNNGV. This CDR3 has 17 residues. The V segment lost 1 base and the J segment 0 bases; nucleotides outside the gene matches: 6. The CDR3 protein is CASSLVLRGSSYNEQFF. The CDR3 bases are TGTGCCAGCAGCTTAGTGCTGCGGGGGAGCTCCTACAATGAGCAGTTCTTC.

This clonotype was counted ten times or more. The chain uses TRBV5-1 and TRBJ2-7; no definite D call. Deletions cut 0 bases from V and 3 bases from J, with 4 bases between. Germline V gene sequence: CDR1 SGHRS, CDR2 YFSETQ. There are 12 residues in the CDR3. As DNA, the CDR3 is TGCGCCAGCAGCTTGGACGTCTACGAGCAGTACTTC. Protein: CASSLDVYEQYF.

This clonotype was seen a few times. The V call is TRBV5-6, the J call TRBJ2-2; 7 positions agree with TRBD1. The CDR3 totals 14 residues. The germline CDR1 and CDR2 sequences are SGHDT and YYEEEE. The V segment lost 4 bases and the J segment 7 bases; nucleotides outside the gene matches: 7. CDR3 bases: TGTGCCAGCAGCGCAGGGACAGCTGGCGGGGAGCTGTTTTTT. It translates to CASSAGTAGGELFF.

This clonotype was observed a few times. CDR3 nucleotides: TGCAGTGCAAAAGGACAGGGATCCCCTTACGAGCAGTACGTC. It yields the protein CSAKGQGSPYEQYV. V and J are TRBV20-1 and TRBJ2-7; 8 bases match TRBD1. Germline V CDR1 and CDR2: DFQATT, SNEGSKA (reference sequence). V lost 6 bases, J lost 4 bases, and 11 bases stayed unmatched. CDR3 length equals 14 residues.

The sample holds many counts of this clonotype. The chain recombines TRBV4-2 with TRBJ2-3; 12 bases are shared with TRBD2. This CDR3 is 16 amino acids long. Germline V gives CDR1 LGHNA, CDR2 YNFKEQ. V shed 1 base and J 2 bases; nucleotides not matched to a gene: 1. This chain's CDR3 is CASSQGTSGATDTQYF. In DNA form, the CDR3 reads TGTGCCAGCAGCCAAGGGACTAGCGGGGCCACAGATACGCAGTATTTT.

This clonotype occurred a few times. The chain carries TRBV7-9 and TRBJ2-1; 11 bases agree with TRBD2. The V segment lost 6 bases and the J segment 4 bases; nucleotides outside the gene matches: 11. CDR3 length: 17 residues. From germline, CDR1 is SEHNR and CDR2 FQNEAQ (reference sequence). In nucleotides, the CDR3 is TGTGCCAGCAGTTATGCCGGGACTAGCGGAATTTACAATGAGCAGTTCTTC. It is translated as CASSYAGTSGIYNEQFF. Complete variable domain (other parts from reference TRBV7-9 and TRBJ2-1): DTGVSQNPRHKITKRGQNVTFRCDPISEHNRLYWYRQTLGQGPEFLTYFQNEAQLEKSRLLSDRFSAERPKGSFSTLEIQRTEQGDSAMYLCASSYAGTSGIYNEQFFGPGTRLTVL.

This clonotype was counted a few times. V and J are TRBV20-1 and TRBJ2-1; 8 bases are shared with TRBD2. The germline V gene has CDR1 DFQATT and CDR2 SNEGSKA (reference sequence). The J segment lost 8 bases and the V segment lost 2 bases, leaving 8 bases of the junction unmatched. The CDR3 length is 14 residues. The chain's CDR3 is CSARPGGRGYEQFF. Here the CDR3 DNA reads TGCAGTGCTAGACCGGGGGGGCGCGGGTATGAGCAGTTCTTC.

This clonotype has ten or more counts. The V call is TRBV18, the J call TRBJ2-1, with D unresolved. CDR1 and CDR2 from the germline V gene are KGHSH and LQKENI. This CDR3 contains 13 residues. V lost 2 bases and J 10 bases, leaving 12 bases between the germline ends. CDR3 region: CASSPSGRGEQFF. In nucleotides, the CDR3 is TGTGCCAGCTCACCATCCGGAAGAGGCGAGCAGTTCTTC.

The chain has TRBV6-2 or TRBV6-3 and TRBJ1-2, with 10 bases identical to TRBD1. Trimming cost V 9 bases and J 1 base; bases outside gene matches: 17. The CDR3 is 18 amino acids. The germline V gene has CDR1 MNHEY and CDR2 SVGEGT. The CDR3 bases are TGTGCCAGTCACCGGCCGGGACAGGGGCTCCCAATTAACTATGGCTACACCTTC. This sequence encodes CASHRPGQGLPINYGYTF.